This TCR beta chain came from a study of blood T cell repertoires in COVID-19. Libraries were prepared by immunoSEQ multiplex PCR; TCRdb keeps only in-frame clonotypes and omits some of them. The data hold hundreds of thousands of clones, with roughly nine tenths observed a single time. This clone was counted only a few times. Sequencing used peripheral blood. This sequence originates from a woman aged 50 to 60 with COVID-19, enrolled during active disease.

The CDR3 sequence is CASSYYRGMRQPQHF. CDR3 DNA: TGCGCCAGCAGCTACTACAGGGGGATGCGGCAGCCCCAGCATTTT. The genes are TRBV5-1 and TRBJ1-5, with 8 bases matching TRBD1. The CDR3 runs to 15 residues. J gave up 7 bases and V 3 bases, and 9 bases lay outside the gene matches. Germline loops: CDR1 SGHRS, CDR2 YFSETQ. The whole variable domain, filled in from reference TRBV5-1 and TRBJ1-5, reads KAGVTQTPRYLIKTRGQQVTLSCSPISGHRSVSWYQQTPGQGLQFLFEYFSETQRNKGNFPGRFSGRQFSNSRSEMNVSTLELGDSALYLCASSYYRGMRQPQHFGDGTRLSIL.